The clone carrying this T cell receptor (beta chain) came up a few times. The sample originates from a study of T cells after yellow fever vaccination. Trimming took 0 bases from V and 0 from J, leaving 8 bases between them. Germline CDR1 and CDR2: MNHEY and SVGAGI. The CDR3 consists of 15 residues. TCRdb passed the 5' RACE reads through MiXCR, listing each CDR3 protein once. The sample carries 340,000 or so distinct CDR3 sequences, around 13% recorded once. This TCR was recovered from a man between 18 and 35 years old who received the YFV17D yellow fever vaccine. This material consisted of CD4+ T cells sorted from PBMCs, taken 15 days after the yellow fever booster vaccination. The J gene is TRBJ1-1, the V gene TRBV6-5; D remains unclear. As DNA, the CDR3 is TGTGCCAGCAGTTACTCGCACGGCATGAACACTGAAGCTTTCTTT. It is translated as CASSYSHGMNTEAFF.